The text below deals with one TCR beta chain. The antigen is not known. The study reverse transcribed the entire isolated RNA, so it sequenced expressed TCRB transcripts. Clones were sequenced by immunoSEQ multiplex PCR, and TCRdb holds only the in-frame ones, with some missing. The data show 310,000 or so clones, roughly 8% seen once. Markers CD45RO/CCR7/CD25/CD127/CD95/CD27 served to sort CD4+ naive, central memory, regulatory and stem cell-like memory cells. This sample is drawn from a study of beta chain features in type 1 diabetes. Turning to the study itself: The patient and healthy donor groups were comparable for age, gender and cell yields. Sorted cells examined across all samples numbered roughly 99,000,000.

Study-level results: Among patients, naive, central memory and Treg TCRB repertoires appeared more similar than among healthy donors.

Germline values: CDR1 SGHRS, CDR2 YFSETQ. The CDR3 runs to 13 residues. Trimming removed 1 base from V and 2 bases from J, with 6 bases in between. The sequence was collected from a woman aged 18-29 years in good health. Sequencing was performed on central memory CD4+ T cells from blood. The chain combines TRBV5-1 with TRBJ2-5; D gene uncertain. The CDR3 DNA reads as TGCGCCAGCAGCTTGTTCAGTCAAGAGACCCAGTACTTC. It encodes CASSLFSQETQYF.